This TCR beta chain was recorded in a study of PD-1 blockade in classical Hodgkin lymphoma. Study-wide findings and caveats: Newly diagnosed and completely responding patients shared comparable baseline diversity. A reduction in baseline TCR diversity was reportedly seen in newly diagnosed patients relative to healthy donors. Whereas CD4+ TCR diversity had risen significantly by C4D1, CD8+ TCR diversity had not.

V trimming: 6 bases; J trimming: 5 bases; junction bases outside the gene matches: 3. This CDR3 is built from 12 residues. Germline CDR1 and CDR2: SGHTA and FQGNSA. Worth noting for this clone: No antigen is known for it.

Relapse was seen in all patients after autologous stem cell transplantation, and brentuximab vedotin exposure was variable. The CD4+ T cells used were purified from thawed PBMCs through magnetic negative selection. Data came from immunoSEQ multiplex PCR; TCRdb stores just in-frame clones and leaves some out. The profile shows 30,000 to 35,000 clones, 90% of them singletons. Material: CD4+ T cells from blood, obtained at baseline. The chain employs TRBV7-2 and TRBJ2-5; TRBD2 matches 7 bases. The origin of this receptor is a human donor with classical Hodgkin lymphoma. The CDR3 spells CASSRGVETQYF. CDR3 bases: TGTGCCAGCAGTCGGGGGGTGGAGACCCAGTACTTC.